This entry concerns a single T cell receptor (beta chain). The authors' processing: Amplification with reference gene primers provided the estimates of nucleated cell counts. Here immunoSEQ multiplex PCR was the method, and the copy in TCRdb shows in-frame clones only, minus some. V and J calls and clone size follow that table, whereas D and trimming were derived from the DNA. This sample carries about 31,000 clones, roughly nine tenths of them seen once, and the ten largest clones take more than 15%. The data belong to a study of blood T cell repertoires in COVID-19. Background on the study: The origin of the acute and convalescent COVID-19 samples was the United States, Italy and Spain. The analysed material was cDNA or gDNA that came from T cells, B-cell-depleted T cells, or PBMCs.

The V end lost 10 bases, the J end lost 4 bases, and 14 bases lay between the germline ends. The CDR3 loop spans 13 amino acids. Germline CDR1 MNHEY, CDR2 SMNVEV (reference sequence). Sequencing was performed on peripheral blood. This TCR was sampled from a man older than 75 with acute or convalescent COVID-19. This rearrangement joins TRBV27 to TRBJ1-5; perhaps TRBD1 as D (5 bases). CDR3 bases: TGTGCCACTTCGAATAGGGGAAATCAGCCCCAGCATTTT. Amino acid sequence: CATSNRGNQPQHF.